These 8 T cell receptor beta chains were all obtained from the same sample, sequenced in a study of T cell responses to AZD1222 COVID-19 vaccine. Data came from immunoSEQ multiplex PCR; TCRdb stores just in-frame clones and leaves some out. The sample lists more than 150,000 clones; roughly 88% were seen once. The source was peripheral blood, collected on day 0 of AZD1222 vaccination. The receptors derive from an adult in good health.

The chain combines TRBV7-6 with TRBJ2-2; 7 bases line up with TRBD2. Germline V gene lookup returns CDR1 SGHVS and CDR2 FNYEAQ. The CDR3 runs to 18 residues. The V and J ends lost 7 bases and 1 base, in that order; junction bases with no gene match: 15. The CDR3 here is CASTPLTWEGKNTGELFF. In nucleotides, the CDR3 is TGTGCCAGCACCCCCCTGACGTGGGAGGGGAAGAACACCGGGGAGCTGTTTTTT.

V is TRBV28 and J is TRBJ2-7, with D maybe TRBD2 (5 bases). V was trimmed by 11 bases and J by 0 bases, leaving 11 bases between them. Germline V CDR1 and CDR2: MDHEN, SYDVKM. The CDR3 length is 12 residues. CDR3 DNA sequence: TGTGCCGCCCGGACTTCCTCCTACGAGCAGTACTTC. Residues: CAARTSSYEQYF.

Note on this clone: In the same sample, other DNA sequences code for this CDR3. The chain couples TRBV5-1 to TRBJ2-7, with no clear D. CDR3 length equals 12 residues. Trimming took 0 bases from V and 4 from J, leaving 5 bases between them. Germline CDR1 and CDR2: SGHRS and YFSETQ. The CDR3 reads CASSLDRYEQYF. CDR3 nucleotides: TGCGCCAGCAGCTTGGATCGGTACGAGCAGTACTTC.

This clone was counted a single time. The chain's CDR3 is CASSVVADRGGTGELFF. The CDR3 bases are TGTGCCAGCAGCGTAGTCGCTGACAGGGGTGGCACCGGGGAGCTGTTTTTT. This sequence joins TRBV9 and TRBJ2-2, with 8 bases aligning to TRBD1. Germline CDR1 reads SGDLS; CDR2 reads YYNGEE. V shed 0 bases and J 4 bases; nucleotides not matched to a gene: 8. This CDR3 has 17 amino acids.

The genes are TRBV29-1 and TRBJ2-1; possible D gene TRBD1, 6 bases. Germline loops: CDR1 SQVTM, CDR2 ANQGSEA. The length of the CDR3 is 11 residues. CDR3 DNA: TGCAGTGGGGGCAGTTACAATGAGCAGTTCTTC. As protein: CSGGSYNEQFF.

This clone was recorded once. The V gene is TRBV30, the J gene TRBJ2-7; 9 bases are a match to TRBD1. CDR1 and CDR2 (germline): GTSNPN, SVGIG (reference sequence). The CDR3 spans 16 residues. V trimming: 0 bases; J trimming: 2 bases; junction bases outside the gene matches: 8. The DNA of the CDR3 is TGTGCCTGGAGTGTAAGGCGGACAGGGGAAACCTACGAGCAGTACTTC. Its translation is CAWSVRRTGETYEQYF.

V usage is TRBV28 and J usage is TRBJ2-7, with 10 bases matching TRBD2. CDR3 size: 16 residues. CDR1 MDHEN and CDR2 SYDVKM come from the germline V gene. The V segment lost 3 bases and the J segment 1 base; nucleotides outside the gene matches: 6. For the CDR3, the DNA is TGTGCCAGCAGTTTCCCTAGCGGGAGAAAGTCCTACGAGCAGTACTTC. It yields the protein CASSFPSGRKSYEQYF.

This chain links TRBV4-1 with TRBJ2-7; TRBD1 or TRBD2 may be the D gene (5 bases each). V was clipped by 1 base and J by 3 bases, with 10 bases between them. Germline V gene sequence: CDR1 MGHRA, CDR2 YSYEKL. The CDR3 consists of 14 residues. CDR3: CASSQVEGHYEQYF. The CDR3 coding sequence is TGCGCCAGCAGCCAAGTAGAGGGGCACTACGAGCAGTACTTC.